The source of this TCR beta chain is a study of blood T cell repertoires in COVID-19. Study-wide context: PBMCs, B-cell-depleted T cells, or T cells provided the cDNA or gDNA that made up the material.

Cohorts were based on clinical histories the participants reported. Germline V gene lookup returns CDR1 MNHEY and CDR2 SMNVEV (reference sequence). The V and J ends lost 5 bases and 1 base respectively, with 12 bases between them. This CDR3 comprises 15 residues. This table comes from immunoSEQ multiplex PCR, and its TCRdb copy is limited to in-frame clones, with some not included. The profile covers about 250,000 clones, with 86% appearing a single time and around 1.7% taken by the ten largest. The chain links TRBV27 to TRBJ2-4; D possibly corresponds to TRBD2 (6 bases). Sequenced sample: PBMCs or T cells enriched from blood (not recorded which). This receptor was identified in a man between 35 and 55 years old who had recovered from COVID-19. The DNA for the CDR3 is TGTGCCAGCAGTCCCTGGGAGGTGGCCAAAAACATTCAGTACTTC. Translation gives CASSPWEVAKNIQYF.